The 19 T cell receptor beta chains below come from one sample, sequenced in a study of response to subunit inactivated influenza vaccine. TCRdb processed the RT-PCR reads anew with MiXCR; each CDR3 protein has one entry. The sample records hundreds of thousands of distinct CDR3 sequences, roughly 23% being singletons. This specimen was CD4+ T cells sorted from PBMCs, taken more than 4 days after vaccination. The source of these receptors is a man aged 45-65 years who received an inactivated influenza vaccine.

The V and J genes are TRBV6-2 or TRBV6-3 and TRBJ2-7, with 9 positions matching TRBD2. J lost 5 bases, V lost 2 bases, and 10 bases had no gene match. Germline V CDR1 and CDR2: MNHEY, SVGEGT. The CDR3 is made up of 16 amino acids. Here the CDR3 DNA reads TGTGCCAGCAGTTACGTGAGGGCTAGCGGGACCAACGAGCAGTACTTC. Translation gives CASSYVRASGTNEQYF.

The rearrangement links TRBV6-1 to TRBJ2-5, with D tentatively TRBD1 or TRBD2 (5 bases each). The V end lost 5 bases, the J end lost 3 bases, and 13 bases lay between the germline ends. This CDR3 spans 14 amino acids. The V gene's germline CDR1 is MNHNS and CDR2 SASEGT. CDR3 residues: CASSPGPVKETQYF. The DNA of the CDR3 is TGTGCCAGCAGTCCGGGACCGGTTAAAGAGACCCAGTACTTC.

CDR3 loop: CAWMPGQYQRAQFF. The CDR3 nucleotides are TGTGCCTGGATGCCGGGACAGTACCAGCGGGCGCAGTTCTTC. The chain combines TRBV30 with TRBJ2-7, with D possibly being TRBD1 (7 bases). The J call may not be correct, given that the DNA end is closer to TRBJ2-1. The CDR3 loop spans 14 amino acids. The germline gives CDR1 GTSNPN, CDR2 SVGIG (reference sequence).

This clonotype showed up just a few times. The rearrangement links TRBV25-1 to TRBJ1-2; D unclear. Trimming shortened V by 1 base and J by 8 bases, and 8 bases separated the two germline ends. CDR3 length equals 12 residues. Germline assignment: CDR1 MGHDK and CDR2 SYGVNS. CDR3 region: CASSEWNHGYTF. Written as DNA, the CDR3 is TGTGCCAGCAGTGAATGGAATCACGGCTACACCTTC.

The sample holds many counts of this clonotype. V gene TRBV24-1 combines with J gene TRBJ1-1; maybe TRBD1 (5 bases). Trimming stripped 3 bases from V and 1 base from J, with 8 bases between. Looked up from germline, CDR1 is KGHDR and CDR2 is SFDVKD. The CDR3 has 14 amino acids. Here the CDR3 DNA reads TGTGCCACCAGTGATGGACATTGGAACACTGAAGCTTTCTTT. Its protein product is CATSDGHWNTEAFF.

This clonotype was found a few times. The rearrangement uses TRBV3-1 and TRBJ1-4; D gene ambiguous. The V end lost 0 bases, the J end lost 10 bases, and 15 bases lay between the germline ends. Germline V gene data show CDR1 as LGHDT and CDR2 as YNNKEL (reference sequence). The CDR3 sequence is 15 residues long. CDR3 sequence reads: CASSQDLTPGLKLFF. In DNA, the CDR3 is TGTGCCAGCAGCCAAGACCTGACTCCGGGATTAAAACTGTTTTTT.

The rearrangement links TRBV20-1 to TRBJ2-7; D is ambiguous. The CDR3 is 12 residues long. CDR1 and CDR2 from the germline V gene are DFQATT and SNEGSKA (reference sequence). Trimming removed 0 bases from V and 3 bases from J, with 6 bases in between. CDR3 amino acids: CSARDTLYEQYF. CDR3 in DNA: TGCAGTGCTAGAGACACGCTCTACGAGCAGTACTTC.

The rearrangement uses TRBV3-1 and TRBJ1-2; TRBD1 might be the D (6 bases). Deletions cut 0 bases from V and 6 bases from J, with 11 bases between. This CDR3 has 14 residues. Germline CDR1 and CDR2: LGHDT and YNNKEL (reference sequence). The chain's CDR3 is CASSQEGRGDGYTF. The CDR3 DNA sequence: TGTGCCAGCAGCCAAGAGGGCAGGGGCGATGGCTACACCTTC. The full variable domain, its missing parts supplied by reference TRBV3-1 and TRBJ1-2, is DTAVSQTPKYLVTQMGNDKSIKCEQNLGHDTMYWYKQDSKKFLKIMFSYNNKELIINETVPNRFSPKSPDKAHLNLHINSLELGDSAVYFCASSQEGRGDGYTFGSGTRLTVV.

The CDR3 here is CASRMRGNPMDEKLFF. For the CDR3, the DNA is TGTGCCAGCAGGATGAGGGGCAACCCGATGGATGAAAAACTGTTTTTT. The V and J genes are TRBV28 and TRBJ1-4; a possible D gene is TRBD1 (5 bases). The germline V and J ends were trimmed by 6 bases and 6 bases, with 20 bases remaining between them. CDR3 length equals 16 residues. Germline V CDR1 and CDR2: MDHEN, SYDVKM. The entire variable domain, with the rest obtained from reference TRBV28 and TRBJ1-4, is as follows: DVKVTQSSRYLVKRTGEKVFLECVQDMDHENMFWYRQDPGLGLRLIYFSYDVKMKEKGDIPEGYSVSREKKERFSLILESASTNQTSMYLCASRMRGNPMDEKLFFGSGTQLSVL.

This sequence joins TRBV6-2 or TRBV6-3 and TRBJ2-3; D tentatively fits TRBD1 or TRBD2 (5 bases each). Germline CDR1 is MNHEY and CDR2 is SVGEGT. Trimming removed 8 bases from V and 1 base from J, with 16 bases in between. This CDR3 is 15 amino acids long. The CDR3 reads CASAPHGAGTDTQYF. CDR3 bases: TGTGCCAGCGCCCCGCACGGGGCGGGCACAGATACGCAGTATTTT.

This chain joins TRBV5-5 and TRBJ2-1; D remains unclear. There are 15 residues in the CDR3. V lost 1 base and J 2 bases, leaving 10 bases between the germline ends. The germline CDR1 and CDR2 sequences are SGHKS and YYEKEE (reference sequence). The chain's CDR3 is CASSLFRQAYNEQFF. In DNA form, the CDR3 reads TGTGCCAGCAGCTTGTTCAGGCAGGCCTACAATGAGCAGTTCTTC. Variable domain in full (rest from reference TRBV5-5 and TRBJ2-1): DAGVTQSPTHLIKTRGQQVTLRCSPISGHKSVSWYQQVLGQGPQFIFQYYEKEERGRGNFPDRFSARQFPNYSSELNVNALLLGDSALYLCASSLFRQAYNEQFFGPGTRLTVL.

This clonotype was observed a handful of times. This sequence joins TRBV2 and TRBJ2-1; 9 bases align to TRBD2. Per germline, CDR1 SNHLY and CDR2 FYNNEI. Germline trimming cut 6 bases from V and 0 bases from J; bases unmatched to any gene: 3. The CDR3 is made up of 15 amino acids. CDR3 bases: TGTGCCAGCAGAGGACTAGCGACCTCCTACAATGAGCAGTTCTTC. It codes for CASRGLATSYNEQFF. The full variable domain, rest sourced from reference TRBV2 and TRBJ2-1, is EPEVTQTPSHQVTQMGQEVILRCVPISNHLYFYWYRQILGQKVEFLVSFYNNEISEKSEIFDDQFSVERPDGSNFTLKIRSTKLEDSAMYFCASRGLATSYNEQFFGPGTRLTVL.

This clonotype was recorded many times. This chain links TRBV5-1 with TRBJ1-2; 8 bases line up with TRBD1. The length of the CDR3 is 14 residues. In germline, CDR1 is SGHRS, CDR2 YFSETQ. V gave up 0 bases and J gave up 6 bases; unmatched junction bases: 4. CDR3 DNA: TGCGCCAGCAGCTTGGGTGACAGGGGACATGGCTACACCTTC. Protein product: CASSLGDRGHGYTF.

This chain links TRBV6-4 with TRBJ2-1; 12 bases fit TRBD2. This CDR3 is built from 16 residues. The germline CDR1 and CDR2 sequences are MRHNA and SNTAGT. V shed 2 bases and J 10 bases; nucleotides not matched to a gene: 9. CDR3 residues: CASSDPQLAGGGEQFF. The CDR3 DNA follows: TGTGCCAGCAGTGACCCCCAACTAGCGGGGGGCGGAGAGCAGTTCTTC.

In its sample, this clonotype was seen a few times. V and J are TRBV20-1 and TRBJ1-6; 9 nucleotides match TRBD1. After removal of 1 base from V and 8 bases from J, the junction contained 9 bases not matched to a gene. The CDR3 extends over 16 amino acids. CDR1 and CDR2 from the germline V gene are DFQATT and SNEGSKA (reference sequence). The CDR3 nucleotides are TGCAGTGCTAGAGTGGGTTCGGGACAGGGAGATTCACCCCTCCACTTT. Translating it yields CSARVGSGQGDSPLHF.

This clonotype was seen more than once but under ten times. J is TRBJ2-1 and V is TRBV24-1, with D tentatively TRBD2 (5 bases). Trimming left V 6 bases short and J 2 bases short, with 7 bases between. The germline CDR1 and CDR2 sequences are KGHDR and SFDVKD. This CDR3 region has 13 residues. This CDR3 is CATSIGTYNEQFF. The DNA of the CDR3 is TGTGCCACCAGTATCGGGACCTACAATGAGCAGTTCTTC.

V is TRBV29-1 and J is TRBJ2-7; TRBD2 matches 11 bases. V shed 6 bases and J 3 bases; nucleotides not matched to a gene: 1. The CDR3 sequence is 12 residues long. Germline CDR1 and CDR2: SQVTM and ANQGSEA. The DNA of the CDR3 is TGCAGCGTACTAGCGGGAGACTACGAGCAGTACTTC. It specifies CSVLAGDYEQYF.

In this sample, this clonotype turned up once. The V and J genes are TRBV5-1 and TRBJ1-1; TRBD1 is a possible D gene (6 bases). V gave up 3 bases and J gave up 10 bases, with 16 bases separating them. This CDR3 region has 13 residues. Germline V gene lookup returns CDR1 SGHRS and CDR2 YFSETQ. Here the CDR3 reads CASSSEGHEGAFF. The CDR3 DNA reads TGCGCCAGCAGCTCGGAGGGACATGAGGGAGCTTTCTTT.

Only a few counts were recorded for this clonotype. CDR3 in amino acids: CASTPGTGGYNEQFF. The DNA for the CDR3 is TGTGCCAGCACCCCGGGGACAGGGGGCTACAATGAGCAGTTCTTC. V gene TRBV28 combines with J gene TRBJ2-1, with 11 bases lining up with TRBD1. The ends lost 7 bases at V and 3 bases at J; junction bases unmatched: 5. The CDR3 spans 15 residues. Germline V gene sequence: CDR1 MDHEN, CDR2 SYDVKM.